This TCR beta chain comes out of a study of Graves' ophthalmopathy and Graves' hyperthyroidism (dated by TCRdb to the late 2010s). Some background on the complete study: Stable hyperthyroidism was defined as no progression to ophthalmopathy within 18 months of follow-up. The study used TCR beta repertoire signatures to distinguish Graves' ophthalmopathy from Graves' hyperthyroidism and to predict progression to ophthalmopathy. In total, some 130 blood samples were TCR-sequenced: 40 to 45 ophthalmopathy, around 75 hyperthyroidism and roughly 17 hyperthyroidism-to-ophthalmopathy patients. A discovery set of more than 90 patients (roughly 41 ophthalmopathy, 55 to 60 stable hyperthyroidism) was enrolled to explore V-J signatures distinguishing ophthalmopathy from hyperthyroidism. An independent validation cohort comprised 18 hyperthyroidism patients and roughly 15 patients who later progressed from hyperthyroidism to ophthalmopathy. In about 6 hyperthyroidism patients, T-cell repertoires of thyroid tissue and blood were compared. Following sample collection, hyperthyroidism patients were given methimazole at a starting dose of 30 mg daily, and ophthalmopathy patients were given high-dose intravenous methylprednisolone.

What the research found in general, with its limitations: Among expanded thyroid clonotypes with frequency above 0.001, most also showed up in blood, which suggests that blood repertoires may reflect the thyroid immune response. No statistical method was used to set the sample size in advance, and the investigators knew which group each participant was assigned to. The 13-signature model separated ophthalmopathy from stable hyperthyroidism with approximately 88% sensitivity and roughly 84% specificity in cross-validation, and 80%/75% in the test set. In validation, the model predicted ophthalmopathy progression with over 60% sensitivity and roughly 78% specificity; more than ten predicted patients were CT-confirmed with GO in a median of about 7.1 months.

TCR beta CDR3 regions were amplified from RNA transcripts for repertoire sequencing. The first round was an RT-PCR using HTBI primers with the Qiagen OneStep RT-PCR kit, and this first round was followed by a second-round multiplex PCR, then size selection and purification. The libraries underwent paired-end sequencing with 100 bp reads on an Illumina HiSeq2000. The study's processing was this. SOAPnuke was used for read processing, and reads with adapters, uncalled bases, a mean Phred below 15, or no exact constant-primer or identifier match were discarded. High-quality paired reads were merged with COPE v1.2.5. Unique nucleotide sequences were defined as clonotypes and aligned to IMGT TRB V, D and J references using MiTCR v1.1. The analysis was limited to V-J combinations with a frequency above 0.0001, which together covered over 99% of the repertoires. For each V-J combination, a TCR clonal expansion and chaos score was defined as the ratio of F50 clonal expansion to chaos observed in the TCRdist matrix. Welch's t-statistics and random forest were used to reduce the features to about 14 V-J combinations, which were then used as input to a naive Bayes classifier. The Morisita-Horn index was used to measure how similar the thyroid and blood repertoires were. The public reads were reprocessed in TCRdb via fastp at Q25 and MiXCR, keeping in-frame beta chains. Identical CDR3 proteins give one entry, which carries the most common genes and DNA. TCRdb's processing, not the authors' own work, is the source of the V and J calls. Present in this sample are around 1,000,000 distinct CDR3 sequences, about 38% of which were seen just once. The leading ten clones occupy 11% of the sample.

Hyperthyroidism patients were newly diagnosed, with disease duration under 2 months, and aged 18 to 65 years. Anyone with other autoimmune diseases, uncontrolled infections, pregnancy or lactation was excluded from the study. Clinical symptoms, serum thyroxine, TRAb, thyroid ultrasound and orbital computed tomography formed the basis of the diagnosis. Total RNA was extracted with Trizol reagent and quality-checked on an Agilent 2100 Bioanalyzer. Concerning this clonotype: Its recognized antigen is unknown. The germline gene is not matched at one end of the junction; a read error may be the cause.

The receptor's source is an adult man with Graves' hyperthyroidism. The sequenced material came from peripheral blood or thyroid tissue (not recorded which).

The DNA is TGCGCCAGCAATCCCGGACGGGACAGCGCCAACACTGAAGCTTTCTTT. Protein translation: CASNPGRDSANTEAFF. The V and J genes are TRBV9 and TRBJ1-1; TRBD1 lines up with 7 middle nucleotides. The germline V gene yields SGDLS for CDR1 and YYNGEE for CDR2. The CDR3 spans 16 residues, from the cysteine through the phenylalanine. Kept here is only the CDR3 DNA, which spans 48 bases and is read in frame from base 1. Supplemented by the reference TRBV9 and TRBJ1-1 proteins around the CDR3, the complete variable domain is DSGVTQTPKHLITATGQRVTLRCSPRSGDLSVYWYQQSLDQGLQFLIQYYNGEERAKGNILERFSAQQFPDLHSELNLSSLELGDSALYFCASNPGRDSANTEAFFGQGTRLTVV.